The 21 T cell receptor beta chains listed next were all sequenced from one sample in a study of blood T cell repertoires in COVID-19. Libraries were prepared by immunoSEQ multiplex PCR; TCRdb keeps only in-frame clonotypes and omits some of them. The sample carries 75,000 to 90,000 clones, 75% to 85% recorded once. The sample comprised peripheral blood. Every receptor here comes from a woman in her 70s with acute or convalescent COVID-19.

The chain carries TRBV27 and TRBJ2-3; 12 bases agree with TRBD2. V shed 1 base, J shed 5 bases, and the junction held 4 bases outside the gene matches. The germline V gene encodes CDR1 MNHEY and CDR2 SMNVEV (reference sequence). CDR3 length: 16 amino acids. The CDR3 DNA sequence: TGTGCCAGCAGTTTATTACCGGGACTAGCGGGAGATACGCAGTATTTT. Translating it yields CASSLLPGLAGDTQYF.

The chain links TRBV6-5 to TRBJ1-2; possibly TRBD1 for D (5 bases). Trimming removed 0 bases from V and 8 bases from J, with 10 bases in between. There are 13 residues in the CDR3. Germline CDR1 and CDR2: MNHEY and SVGAGI. CDR3 loop: CASSYSGGTGYTF. The DNA for the CDR3 is TGTGCCAGCAGTTACTCGGGGGGAACGGGCTACACCTTC.

The rearrangement uses TRBV20-1 and TRBJ2-5; 9 positions match TRBD2. The germline V gene has CDR1 DFQATT and CDR2 SNEGSKA (reference sequence). This CDR3 is built from 15 residues. Trimming took 3 bases from V and 5 from J; bases not matched to a gene: 10. CDR3 sequence (DNA): TGCAGTGCTAGTCCCATAGGACTAGCGAAGGAGACCCAGTACTTC. It is translated as CSASPIGLAKETQYF.

V and J are TRBV3-1 (or the pseudogene TRBV3-2) and TRBJ2-7; 8 bases map to TRBD2. CDR1 is LGHDT, CDR2 YNNKEL, per germline (reference sequence). CDR3 size: 13 residues. Trimming cost V 3 bases and J 6 bases; bases outside gene matches: 4. DNA for the CDR3: TGTGCCAGCAGCCACGGGAGGGTCGGCGAGCAGTACTTC. This codes for CASSHGRVGEQYF.

The chain couples TRBV19 to TRBJ1-1; D not resolved. Trimming stripped 6 bases from V and 0 bases from J, with 11 bases between. There are 14 residues in the CDR3. CDR1 is LNHDA, CDR2 SQIVND, per germline (reference sequence). CDR3 coding DNA: TGTGCCAGTAGGATACCTGGCATGAACACTGAAGCTTTCTTT. Amino acid sequence: CASRIPGMNTEAFF.

A single count supports this clone. This sequence joins TRBV10-2 and TRBJ2-1; 11 bases agree with TRBD2. Germline CDR1 reads WSHSY; CDR2 reads SAAADI. The J segment lost 6 bases and the V segment lost 6 bases, leaving 1 base of the junction unmatched. This CDR3 comprises 13 residues. The CDR3: CASSTSGGNEQFF. CDR3 bases: TGCGCCAGCAGCACTAGCGGGGGCAATGAGCAGTTCTTC.

V usage is TRBV6-5 and J usage is TRBJ2-7; tentatively, D is TRBD1 (7 bases). Trimming removed 6 bases from V and 2 bases from J, with 8 bases in between. Germline CDR1 and CDR2: MNHEY and SVGAGI. The CDR3 extends over 12 amino acids. DNA of the CDR3: TGTGCCAGCAGCAGGGGGGCCTACGAGCAGTACTTC. The encoded protein is CASSRGAYEQYF.

The chain recombines TRBV7-2 with TRBJ2-2, with D possibly TRBD1 on 6 matching bases. CDR3 length: 15 amino acids. The ends were cut back, 2 bases at V and 4 bases at J, with 11 bases in the middle. The V gene's germline CDR1 is SGHTA and CDR2 FQGNSA. CDR3 nucleotide sequence: TGTGCCAGCAGCTTATCTGGACAGCGCACCGGGGAGCTGTTTTTT. It encodes CASSLSGQRTGELFF. Together with reference TRBV7-2 and TRBJ2-2, the CDR3 gives the full variable domain: GAGVSQSPSNKVTEKGKDVELRCDPISGHTALYWYRQSLGQGLEFLIYFQGNSAPDKSGLPSDRFSAERTGGSVSTLTIQRTQQEDSAVYLCASSLSGQRTGELFFGEGSRLTVL.

V and J are TRBV9 and TRBJ2-1, with 11 bases aligning to TRBD2. In germline, CDR1 is SGDLS, CDR2 YYNGEE. Trimming took 4 bases from V and 4 from J; bases not matched to a gene: 4. The CDR3 length is 15 residues. The CDR3 DNA follows: TGTGCCAGCAGCCCTAGCGGGGGGCCGTACAATGAGCAGTTCTTC. Translated: CASSPSGGPYNEQFF.

The rearrangement uses TRBV12-3 or TRBV12-4 and TRBJ1-2; D perhaps matches TRBD1 (5 bases). Trimming stripped 3 bases from V and 6 bases from J, with 11 bases between. The length of the CDR3 is 13 residues. DNA of the CDR3: TGTGCCAGCAGTTTGTCAGGGATGAATGGCTACACCTTC. It encodes CASSLSGMNGYTF.

This clone was found a few times. The chain couples TRBV7-2 to TRBJ2-3, with D possibly being TRBD2 (5 bases). Germline values: CDR1 SGHTA, CDR2 FQGNSA. The CDR3 runs 14 residues. Trimming took off 2 bases at V and 6 bases at J, with 12 bases between the two ends. The CDR3 protein is CASSLSGSRDTQYF. The CDR3 DNA reads TGTGCCAGCAGCTTATCGGGGAGCAGGGATACGCAGTATTTT.

This chain joins TRBV4-1 and TRBJ1-1; D not resolved. The V gene's germline CDR1 is MGHRA and CDR2 YSYEKL. V lost 1 base and J 1 base, leaving 4 bases between the germline ends. The CDR3 loop spans 13 amino acids. CDR3 nucleotide sequence: TGCGCCAGCAGCCAAGCATCGAACACTGAAGCTTTCTTT. The encoded protein is CASSQASNTEAFF.

The chain links TRBV7-8 to TRBJ1-1, with 8 positions matching TRBD1. This CDR3 has 16 residues. V lost 2 bases, J lost 1 base, and 6 bases stayed unmatched. Germline assignment: CDR1 SGHVS and CDR2 FQNEAQ. In DNA form, the CDR3 reads TGTGCCAGCAGCTTACCCCGACAGGGGACGAACACTGAAGCTTTCTTT. It translates to CASSLPRQGTNTEAFF. Based on the CDR3 plus reference TRBV7-8 and TRBJ1-1, the full variable domain is GAGVSQSPRYKVAKRGQDVALRCDPISGHVSLFWYQQALGQGPEFLTYFQNEAQLDKSGLPSDRFFAERPEGSVSTLKIQRTQQEDSAVYLCASSLPRQGTNTEAFFGQGTRLTVV.

Written as DNA, the CDR3 is TGTGCCACCGGAGCAGGGGTCGCCGCCGCAGATACGCAGTATTTT. Translating it yields CATGAGVAAADTQYF. The chain has TRBV24-1 and TRBJ2-3; D perhaps matches TRBD1 (6 bases). The CDR3 is made up of 15 amino acids. Germline loops: CDR1 KGHDR, CDR2 SFDVKD. Trimming shortened V by 9 bases and J by 4 bases, and 19 bases separated the two germline ends.

V gene TRBV5-8 combines with J gene TRBJ2-3; TRBD2 matches at 8 bases. V shed 2 bases and J 6 bases; nucleotides not matched to a gene: 8. The CDR3 extends over 15 amino acids. CDR1 SGHTS and CDR2 YDEGEE come from the germline V gene. The DNA of the CDR3 is TGTGCCAGCAGCTTAACGGGGGGGCCCGGGGATACGCAGTATTTT. Translated, it gives CASSLTGGPGDTQYF.

The V and J genes are TRBV5-3 and TRBJ1-5, with 7 nucleotides matching TRBD1. TRBV5-3 has ORF status, its function being uncertain. CDR3 length equals 15 residues. V shed 2 bases, J shed 1 base, and the junction held 3 bases outside the gene matches. CDR3 in amino acids: CARSFGQVSNQPQHF. The CDR3 DNA reads as TGTGCCAGAAGCTTCGGACAGGTCAGCAATCAGCCCCAGCATTTT.

The genes are TRBV2 and TRBJ2-5; maybe TRBD2 (6 bases). The ends were cut back, 7 bases at V and 2 bases at J, with 14 bases in the middle. This CDR3 contains 14 residues. Germline CDR1 reads SNHLY; CDR2 reads FYNNEI. This CDR3 is CASKASANQETQYF. In DNA, the CDR3 is TGTGCCAGCAAAGCTAGCGCTAATCAAGAGACCCAGTACTTC.

The chain uses TRBV19 and TRBJ1-4, with 7 bases identical to TRBD1. CDR1 is LNHDA and CDR2 is SQIVND in the germline V gene (reference sequence). The J segment lost 3 bases and the V segment lost 4 bases, leaving 5 bases of the junction unmatched. The CDR3 runs 15 residues. The CDR3 DNA sequence: TGTGCCAGTAGTAAACAGGGGCTGGCTAATGAAAAACTGTTTTTT. Its protein is CASSKQGLANEKLFF. Variable domain in full (rest from reference TRBV19 and TRBJ1-4): DGGITQSPKYLFRKEGQNVTLSCEQNLNHDAMYWYRQDPGQGLRLIYYSQIVNDFQKGDIAEGYSVSREKKESFPLTVTSAQKNPTAFYLCASSKQGLANEKLFFGSGTQLSVL.

The V call is TRBV23-1, the J call TRBJ1-1; possible D gene TRBD1, 6 bases. TRBV23-1 is sorted into the ORF group, with uncertain function. The CDR3 has 15 residues. Trimming removed 0 bases at V and 7 bases at J, with 15 bases between. The chain's CDR3 is CASSQSSRGEGEAFF. In nucleotides, the CDR3 is TGCGCCAGCAGTCAATCGTCCAGGGGAGAAGGTGAAGCTTTCTTT.

The chain has TRBV7-2 and TRBJ1-2; a weak D match, TRBD1 (6 bases). V lost 1 base to trimming and J lost 9 bases, with 12 bases between them. Germline-derived CDR1 and CDR2 are SGHTA and FQGNSA. The CDR3 contains 13 residues. CDR3 residues: CASSLEGGQSYTF. DNA of the CDR3: TGTGCCAGCAGCTTAGAGGGGGGGCAGAGCTACACCTTC.

This chain connects TRBV5-8 to TRBJ1-2; D is unclear. Trimming pared 0 bases from V and 4 bases from J, leaving 4 bases between. CDR1 SGHTS and CDR2 YDEGEE come from the germline V gene. The CDR3 spans 12 residues. The CDR3 nucleotides read TGTGCCAGCAGCTTGGACACCTATGGCTACACCTTC. Translation gives CASSLDTYGYTF.